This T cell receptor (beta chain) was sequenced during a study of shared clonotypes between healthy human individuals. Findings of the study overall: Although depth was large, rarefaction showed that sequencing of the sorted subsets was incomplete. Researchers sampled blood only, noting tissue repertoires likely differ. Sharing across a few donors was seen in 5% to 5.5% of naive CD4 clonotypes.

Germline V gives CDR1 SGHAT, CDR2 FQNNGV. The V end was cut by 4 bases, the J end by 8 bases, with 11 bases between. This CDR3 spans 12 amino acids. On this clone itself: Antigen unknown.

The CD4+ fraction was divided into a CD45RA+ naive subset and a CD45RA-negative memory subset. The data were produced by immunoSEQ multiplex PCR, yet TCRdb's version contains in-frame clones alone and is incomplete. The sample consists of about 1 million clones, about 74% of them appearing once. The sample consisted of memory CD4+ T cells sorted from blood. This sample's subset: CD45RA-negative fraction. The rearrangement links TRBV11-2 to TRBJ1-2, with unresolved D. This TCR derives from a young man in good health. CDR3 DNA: TGTGCCAGCAGCTCCGTCGGAGGGGGCTACACCTTC. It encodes CASSSVGGGYTF. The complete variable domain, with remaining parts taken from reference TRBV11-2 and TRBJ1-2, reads EAGVAQSPRYKIIEKRQSVAFWCNPISGHATLYWYQQILGQGPKLLIQFQNNGVVDDSQLPKDRFSAERLKGVDSTLKIQPAKLEDSAVYLCASSSVGGGYTFGSGTRLTVV.